This T cell receptor beta chain was obtained from a study of blood T cell repertoires in COVID-19. At the level of the study: Nucleic acid was either cDNA or gDNA, and it came from T cells, B-cell-depleted T cells, or PBMCs.

This study enrolled people aged roughly 18 to 100 from under 25 US geographic areas. Cohorts were determined from participant-reported clinical history. Either two negative PCRs, clearance, or symptom resolution qualified Cohort 3 donors as recovered. This table comes from immunoSEQ multiplex PCR, and its TCRdb copy is limited to in-frame clones, with some not included. The data show hundreds of thousands of clones, with approximately 91% seen just once and roughly a tenth held by the top ten. The CDR3 sequence is 15 residues long. In germline, CDR1 is LGHDT, CDR2 YNNKEL (reference sequence). The ends lost 6 bases at V and 7 bases at J; junction bases unmatched: 10.

What was sequenced was PBMCs or T cells enriched from blood (not recorded which). The rearrangement uses TRBV3-1 (or the pseudogene TRBV3-2) and TRBJ2-2; 8 positions agree with TRBD1. This receptor was obtained from a middle-aged woman who had recovered from COVID-19. The CDR3 loop is CASSPPGGRNGELFF. For the CDR3, the DNA is TGTGCCAGCAGTCCGCCAGGGGGCAGGAACGGGGAGCTGTTTTTT.